This TCR beta chain was observed in a study of Ad26.COV2.S vaccination and SARS-CoV-2 variants (dated by TCRdb to the early 2020s). Regarding the research as a whole: Vaccine-arm donors were drawn from COV1001, a multicentre, randomized, double-blind, placebo-controlled phase I-IIa trial of Ad26.COV2.S in healthy adults. Ad26.COV2.S was administered intramuscularly at 5 x 10^10 or 1 x 10^11 viral particles, either as a single shot or as two shots given 56 days apart. Sequencing of the TCRbeta repertoire served to evaluate the specificity and breadth of SARS-CoV-2-reactive T cell receptors following Ad26.COV2.S vaccination. The TCR-sequenced set comprised approximately 32 samples: around 20 Ad26.COV2.S vaccine recipients, 5 placebo recipients and 8 SARS-CoV-2 convalescent individuals. Trial participants were randomized into five groups of five, in which low-dose or high-dose Ad26.COV2.S was given once or twice, or placebo was given on both occasions. Blinding of investigators to trial group allocation was maintained during experiments and outcome assessment. Results the study describes overall, beyond this receptor: Higher spike-specific TCR breadth was observed in Ad26.COV2.S recipients than in placebo recipients (P = 0.0014). The study was not powered to compare responses between vaccine doses or regimens. After vaccination, spike-specific CD8+ and CD4+ T cell responses were reported to show substantial breadth. Vaccine and placebo recipients had similar non-spike TCR breadth, a finding consistent with the vaccine containing only spike. The authors noted that the TCR breadth and depth analyses may have underestimated total T cell responses.

The CDR3 sequence holds 16 residues, the cysteine and phenylalanine included. The CDR3 DNA has 48 bases and is translated from base 1. Per the germline V gene, SGHRS is the CDR1 and YFSETQ is the CDR2. V and J are truncated by 0 bases and 2 bases respectively, leaving an intervening sequence of 15 bases. The immunoSEQ Assay was used to sequence TCRbeta CDR3 regions. After extraction, genomic DNA underwent amplification by bias-controlled multiplex PCR, followed by high-throughput sequencing. Per the authors' processing: To quantify the absolute abundance of each unique TCRbeta CDR3 region, sequences were collapsed and filtered. Usable DNA was measured by amplifying reference genes present in all nucleated cells, and TCRbeta template counts were normalized to that usable DNA to estimate T cell fraction. Repertoire TCRs were annotated as SARS-CoV-2-specific when V gene, CDR3 amino acid sequence and J gene were exactly matched to a known reactive TCR set. The reference SARS-CoV-2 TCR set came from MIRA and was filtered for enrichment in COVID-19-positive ImmuneCODE repertoires, removing public or cross-reactive TCRs. Using the MIRA antigens, annotated TCRs were further analysed by specific ORF or by position within an ORF. Breadth was defined as the number of annotated unique rearrangements divided by the total number of unique productive rearrangements, and depth was defined as the summed frequency of the annotated unique rearrangements. Group comparisons of TCR breadth used two-sided Wilcoxon rank-sum tests. TCRdb retrieved this table from immuneACCESS and kept in-frame rearrangements only. Not all clones are present; in checked studies, unresolved V genes account for under half, and no reason is known for the remainder. The V and J calls and clone size were taken over from that table, and D and trimming were inferred from the DNA. For this sample the table gives 410,000 or so clones, of which 92% were detected only once. The top ten hold less than 2% of the sample.

Reading the label with the study, this specimen's treatment or condition is: around 19 received Ad26.COV2.S at low or high dose, single or two shots; about 5 received placebo; per-sample allocation not given. Repertoires of vaccine and placebo recipients were sequenced from samples taken on day 63 after the first injection. Cohort 1b enrolled fewer than 30 adults aged 18-55 years at a single site in Boston, USA, between 29 July and 7 August 2020. Ad26.COV2.S was a replication-incompetent adenovirus type 26 vector that expressed a prefusion-stabilized SARS-CoV-2 spike protein derived from the original Wuhan strain. Turning to this clone: Its antigen is still unknown. Base-call qualities are not available, and no considerably larger clone is one nucleotide away.

The rearrangement joined TRBV5-1 to TRBJ2-7; the D gene assignment is ambiguous. This clonotype was sampled from a person between 18 and 60 years old who received the Ad26.COV2.S COVID-19 vaccine or a placebo. Specimen: peripheral blood, collected in a trial of Ad26.COV2.S vaccine versus placebo. The CDR3 protein: CASSLVQSPSTYEQYF. The DNA reads as follows: TGCGCCAGCAGCTTGGTCCAGTCCCCCTCCACCTACGAGCAGTACTTC.